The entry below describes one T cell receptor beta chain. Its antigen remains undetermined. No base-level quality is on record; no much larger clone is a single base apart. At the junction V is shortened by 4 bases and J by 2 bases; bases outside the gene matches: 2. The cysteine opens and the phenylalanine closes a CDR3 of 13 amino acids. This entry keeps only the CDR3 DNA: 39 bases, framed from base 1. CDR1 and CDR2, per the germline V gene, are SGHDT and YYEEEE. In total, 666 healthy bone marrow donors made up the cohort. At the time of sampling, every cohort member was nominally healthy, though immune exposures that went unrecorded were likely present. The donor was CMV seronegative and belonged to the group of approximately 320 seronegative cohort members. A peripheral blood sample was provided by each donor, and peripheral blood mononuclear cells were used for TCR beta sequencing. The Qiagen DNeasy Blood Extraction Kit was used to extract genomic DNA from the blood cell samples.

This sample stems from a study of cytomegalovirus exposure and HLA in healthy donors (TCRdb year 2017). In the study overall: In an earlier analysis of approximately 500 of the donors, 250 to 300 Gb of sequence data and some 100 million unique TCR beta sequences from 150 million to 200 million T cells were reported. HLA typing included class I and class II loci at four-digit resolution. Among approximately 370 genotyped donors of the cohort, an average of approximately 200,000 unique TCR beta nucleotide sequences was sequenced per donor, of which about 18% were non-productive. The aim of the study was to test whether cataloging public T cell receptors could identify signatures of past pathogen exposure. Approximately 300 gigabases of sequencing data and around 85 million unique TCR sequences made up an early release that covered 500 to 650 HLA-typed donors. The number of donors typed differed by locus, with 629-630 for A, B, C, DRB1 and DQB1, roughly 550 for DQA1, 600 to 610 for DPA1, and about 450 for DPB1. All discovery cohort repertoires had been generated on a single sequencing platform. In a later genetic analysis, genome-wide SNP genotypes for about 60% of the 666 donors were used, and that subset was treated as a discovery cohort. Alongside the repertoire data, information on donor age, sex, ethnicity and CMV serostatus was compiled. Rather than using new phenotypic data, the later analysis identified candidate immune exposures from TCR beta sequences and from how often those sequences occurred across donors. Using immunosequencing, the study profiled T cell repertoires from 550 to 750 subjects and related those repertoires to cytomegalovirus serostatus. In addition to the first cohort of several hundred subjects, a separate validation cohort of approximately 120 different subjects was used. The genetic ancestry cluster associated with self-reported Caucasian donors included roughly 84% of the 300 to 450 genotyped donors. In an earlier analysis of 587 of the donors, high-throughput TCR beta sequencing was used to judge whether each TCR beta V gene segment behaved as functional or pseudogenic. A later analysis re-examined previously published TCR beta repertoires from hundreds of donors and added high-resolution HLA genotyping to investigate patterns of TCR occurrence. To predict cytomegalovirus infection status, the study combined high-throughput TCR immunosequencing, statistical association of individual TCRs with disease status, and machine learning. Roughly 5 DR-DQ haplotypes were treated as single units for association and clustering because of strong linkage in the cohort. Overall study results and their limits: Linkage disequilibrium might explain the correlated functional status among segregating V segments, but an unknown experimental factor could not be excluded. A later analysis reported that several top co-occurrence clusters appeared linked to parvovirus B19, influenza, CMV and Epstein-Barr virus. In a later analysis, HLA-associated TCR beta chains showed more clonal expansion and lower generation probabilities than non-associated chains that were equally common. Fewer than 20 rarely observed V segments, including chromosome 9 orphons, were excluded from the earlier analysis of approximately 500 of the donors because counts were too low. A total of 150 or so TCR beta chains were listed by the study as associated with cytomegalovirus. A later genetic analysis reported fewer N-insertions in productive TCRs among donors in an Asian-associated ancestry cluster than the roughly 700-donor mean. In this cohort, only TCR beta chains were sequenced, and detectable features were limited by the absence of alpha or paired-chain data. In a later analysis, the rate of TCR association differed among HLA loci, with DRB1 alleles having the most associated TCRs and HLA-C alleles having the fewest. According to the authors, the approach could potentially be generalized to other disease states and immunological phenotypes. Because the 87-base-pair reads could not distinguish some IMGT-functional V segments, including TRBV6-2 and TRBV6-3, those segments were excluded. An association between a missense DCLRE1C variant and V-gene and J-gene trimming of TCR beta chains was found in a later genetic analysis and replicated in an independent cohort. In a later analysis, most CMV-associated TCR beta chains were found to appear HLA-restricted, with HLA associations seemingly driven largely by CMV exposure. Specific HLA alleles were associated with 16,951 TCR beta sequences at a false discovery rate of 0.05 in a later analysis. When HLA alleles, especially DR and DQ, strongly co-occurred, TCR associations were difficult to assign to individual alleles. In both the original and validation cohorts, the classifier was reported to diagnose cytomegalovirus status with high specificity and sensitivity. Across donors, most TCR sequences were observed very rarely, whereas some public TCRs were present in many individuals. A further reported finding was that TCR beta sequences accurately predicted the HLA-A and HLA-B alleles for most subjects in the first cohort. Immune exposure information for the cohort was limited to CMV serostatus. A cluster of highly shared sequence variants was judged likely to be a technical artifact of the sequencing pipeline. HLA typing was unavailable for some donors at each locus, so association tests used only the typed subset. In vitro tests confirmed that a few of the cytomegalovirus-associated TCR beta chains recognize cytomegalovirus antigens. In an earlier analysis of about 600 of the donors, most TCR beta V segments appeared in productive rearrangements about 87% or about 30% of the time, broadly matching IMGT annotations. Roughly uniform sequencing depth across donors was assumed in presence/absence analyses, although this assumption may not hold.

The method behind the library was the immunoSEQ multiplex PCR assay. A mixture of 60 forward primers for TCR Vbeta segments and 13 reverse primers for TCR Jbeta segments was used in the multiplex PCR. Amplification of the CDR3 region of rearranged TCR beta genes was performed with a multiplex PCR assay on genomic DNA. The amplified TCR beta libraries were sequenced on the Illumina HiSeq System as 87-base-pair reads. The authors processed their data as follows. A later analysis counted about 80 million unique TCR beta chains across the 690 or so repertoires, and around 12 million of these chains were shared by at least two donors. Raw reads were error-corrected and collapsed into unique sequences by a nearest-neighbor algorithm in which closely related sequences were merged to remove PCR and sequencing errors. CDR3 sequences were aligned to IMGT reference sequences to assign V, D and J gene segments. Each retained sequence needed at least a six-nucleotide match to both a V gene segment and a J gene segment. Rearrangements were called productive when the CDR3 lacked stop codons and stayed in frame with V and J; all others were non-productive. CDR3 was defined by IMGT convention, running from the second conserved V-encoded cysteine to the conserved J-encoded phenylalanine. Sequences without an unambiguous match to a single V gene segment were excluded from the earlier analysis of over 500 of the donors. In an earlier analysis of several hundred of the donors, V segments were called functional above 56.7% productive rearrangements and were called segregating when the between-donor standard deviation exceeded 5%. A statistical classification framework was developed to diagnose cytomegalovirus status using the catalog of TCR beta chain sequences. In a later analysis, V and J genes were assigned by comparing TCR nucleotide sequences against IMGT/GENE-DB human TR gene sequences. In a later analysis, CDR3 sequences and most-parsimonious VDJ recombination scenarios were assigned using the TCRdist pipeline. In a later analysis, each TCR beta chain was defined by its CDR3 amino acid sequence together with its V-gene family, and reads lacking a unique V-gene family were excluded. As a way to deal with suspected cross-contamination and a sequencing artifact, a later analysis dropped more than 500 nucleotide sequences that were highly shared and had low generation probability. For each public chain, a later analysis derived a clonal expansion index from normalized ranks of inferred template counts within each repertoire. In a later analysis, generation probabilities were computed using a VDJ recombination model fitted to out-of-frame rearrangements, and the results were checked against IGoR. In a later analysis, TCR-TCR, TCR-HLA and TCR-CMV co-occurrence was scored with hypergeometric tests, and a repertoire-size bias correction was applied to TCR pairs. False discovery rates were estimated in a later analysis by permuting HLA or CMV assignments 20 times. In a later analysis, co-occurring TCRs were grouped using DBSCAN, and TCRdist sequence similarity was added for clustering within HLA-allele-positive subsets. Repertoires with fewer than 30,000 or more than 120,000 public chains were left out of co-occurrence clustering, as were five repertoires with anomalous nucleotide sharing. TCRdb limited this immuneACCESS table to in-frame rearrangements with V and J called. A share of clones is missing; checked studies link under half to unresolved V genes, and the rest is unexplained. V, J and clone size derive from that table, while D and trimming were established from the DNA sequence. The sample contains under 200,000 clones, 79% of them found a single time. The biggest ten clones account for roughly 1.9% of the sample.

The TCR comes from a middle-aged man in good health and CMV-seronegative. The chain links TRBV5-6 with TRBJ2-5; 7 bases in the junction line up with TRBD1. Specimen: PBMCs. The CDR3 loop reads CASSPTGQETQYF. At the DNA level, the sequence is TGTGCCAGCAGCCCGACAGGGCAAGAGACCCAGTACTTC.